This T cell receptor beta chain was obtained from a study of T-cell reconstitution after alpha-beta-depleted transplantation in children. Germline CDR1 is SEHNR and CDR2 is FQNEAQ (reference sequence). This CDR3 has 16 residues. Trimming cost V 5 bases and J 7 bases, with 20 bases left between them. Preparation of the TCRbeta library involved a method that used unique molecular identifiers. From the PCR reads, TCRdb called clonotypes with MiXCR, one entry per CDR3 protein. The table shows about 340,000 distinct CDR3 sequences, with 10% occurring only once. The gene calls are TRBV7-9 and TRBJ2-2, with D uncertain. The source was PBMCs from the stem cell graft donor, collected from the stem cell graft. This sequence originates from a human donor who donated a stem cell graft to a child with acute lymphoblastic leukemia. The CDR3 protein is CASSLPSKGEGGELFF. As DNA, the CDR3 is TGTGCCAGCAGCCTGCCCTCTAAGGGCGAAGGCGGGGAGCTGTTTTTT.